This T cell receptor (beta chain) derives from a study of naive and memory T cell subsets (dated by TCRdb to about 2017). For the wider study: The study applied an open-source, UMI-based TCR alpha and beta sequencing pipeline to sorted naive and memory peripheral blood T cell subsets. IgG serology results and the functional CMV T cell responses were in complete agreement. RNA was DNase-treated and reverse transcribed with TCR constant-region primers, mostly using SuperScript III.

Library preparation used UMI-ligation and nested PCR. An equimolar mix of two oligonucleotides covering both TRBC1 and TRBC2 was used as the beta constant-region primer. Four rounds of PCR, combining the SP2 primer with nested alpha and beta constant-region primers, were used to amplify the ligated cDNA. T4 RNA ligase 1 ligated a single-stranded oligonucleotide carrying the SP2 primer and a 12-nucleotide UMI to the cDNA 3' end. Incubation of the ligation reaction lasted about 18-25 hours at 16 degrees C. PCR2 was typically run as a SYBR Green qPCR and stopped at a predetermined threshold to prevent over-amplification. Every purification after the first one was done using Agencourt AMPure XP magnetic beads. Library amounts were measured by Qubit and library quality was assessed on a TapeStation, where the main peak was expected at around 650 bp. Pooled libraries were sequenced on an Illumina MiSeq with v2 2x251 paired-end kits, typically giving roughly 0.9-2.1 million reads per sample. Libraries were pooled at 4 nM per sample, and roughly 5-8% PhiX was added to improve cluster recognition. Turning to the authors' computational methods: Decombinator assigned V and J genes to Demultiplexor-processed FASTQ reads by tag matching, allowing a single base-pair mismatch. UMIs were used by Collapsinator to correct both sequencing errors and frequency errors arising from PCR heterogeneity. TCRs were translated and CDR3s were extracted from the conserved cysteine to the FGXG phenylalanine by CDR3Translator, with non-productive sequences being flagged. Gini, Shannon entropy and inverse Simpson indices were computed after subsampling the repertoires to the same number of UMI-defined TCRs. Power-law fits to clonotype abundance distributions were performed by maximum likelihood within the linear range. On one naive CD8 sample, the pipeline and MIGEC gave similar UMI counts, unique TCR numbers and clonal distributions. In one analysis, naive TCRs that were also found in any memory subset of the same donor were excluded from the naive repertoire. The repertoires were searched for roughly 7,000 CMV-associated CDR3 sequences that had been compiled from VDJdb and a published dataset. TCRdb reprocessed the public reads (quality trimming at Q25 with fastp, clone calling with MiXCR) and kept in-frame beta chains. Rows with a matching CDR3 protein are joined into one entry that keeps the most common DNA and genes. These V and J calls are TCRdb output, not the study's own analysis. The sample table shows approximately 140,000 distinct CDR3 sequences, and 15% to 25% are seen once. The top ten clones comprise roughly 0.68% of the sample.

This clonotype came up a few times. Its specific antigen is unknown. It has no much larger one-base neighbor in the sample; base qualities were not kept. Separate amplification of TCR alpha and beta chain libraries was performed from the second PCR step onward. CMV status of each donor was established by measuring IFNgamma production from CD4+ T cells after fresh PBMCs were stimulated overnight with CMV viral lysate. CD4 T cells were positively selected using Miltenyi beads, after which CD8 T cells were positively selected from the CD4-negative fraction. After staining for CD3, CD4, CD8, CD45RA, CD27 and a live/dead dye, cells were sorted on a BD Aria II into four subsets based on CD45RA and CD27. A few healthy volunteers provided blood, and each donor's sample was split into CD4 and CD8 T cells and then further divided into four differentiation subsets. Roughly 120 ml of peripheral blood was collected from each donor, and PBMC were isolated by Ficoll-Paque PLUS density-gradient centrifugation. The sorted cells were lysed in RLT buffer, after which RNA was extracted using a Qiagen RNeasy kit and kept at -80 degrees C.

CDR1 and CDR2 are drawn from the germline V gene (reference sequence): DFQATT, SNEGSKA. From the cysteine up to the phenylalanine, the CDR3 has a length of 15 residues. Just CDR3 DNA is preserved here, 45 bases in frame from base 1. V drops 0 bases and J drops 2 bases, leaving 11 bases in between. Beyond this particular receptor, the publication reports: In both CD4 and CD8 cells, going from naive through CM, EM and EMRA, the Gini index went up while Shannon and inverse Simpson diversity went down. Single alpha or beta chain sequences, rather than paired alpha/beta receptors, were used to define clonotypes. Once error correction was done, more than 85% of naive TCR sequences showed up just once, which made the naive abundance distributions much steeper than those of the memory subsets. A few larger clonotypes were present in naive repertoires, particularly the CD8 repertoires, and these clonotypes were possibly memory cells re-expressing CD45RA. RNA-based TCR counts may be affected by expression changes linked to T cell activation and differentiation. No ground truth was available to validate the repertoire findings for the naive and memory subsets. TCR abundance followed a power law with an exponent that was different for naive and memory subsets but consistent across the three individuals.

The sequenced sample consisted of naive CD8+ T cells from blood. The sample's cell subset or site, from its label and the paper: naive T cells, CD45RA high CD27+. The rearranged segments are TRBV20-1 and TRBJ2-1, with the D gene not clear enough to name. The sequence was collected from a human donor in good health. The CDR3 loop reads CSARDNRSPYNEQFF. The bases are TGCAGTGCTAGAGATAACCGCTCTCCCTACAATGAGCAGTTCTTC.